What follows is one T cell receptor beta chain and its context. What it recognizes is unknown. This record belongs to a study of cytomegalovirus exposure and HLA in healthy donors. Study-wide results and limits: Immune exposure information available was restricted to CMV serostatus.

Trimming took off 5 bases at V and 3 bases at J, with 19 bases between the two ends. Germline CDR1 reads SEHNR; CDR2 reads FQNEAQ (reference sequence). This CDR3 is 16 amino acids long. PCR used 60 Vbeta primers and 13 Jbeta primers. Data came from immunoSEQ multiplex PCR; TCRdb stores just in-frame clones and leaves some out. The sample yields 64,000 or so clones, about 71% seen once. Samples came from healthy bone marrow donors. Sample: PBMCs. The V and J genes are TRBV7-9 and TRBJ1-1, with D possibly TRBD1 on 6 matching bases. This sequence was found in a woman between 50 and 59 years old in good health and CMV-seropositive. The CDR3 bases are TGTGCCAGCAGCCTAAGGTCGGGGGCGGGAGACACTGAAGCTTTCTTT. This encodes CASSLRSGAGDTEAFF. Full variable domain (rest looked up from reference TRBV7-9 and TRBJ1-1): DTGVSQNPRHKITKRGQNVTFRCDPISEHNRLYWYRQTLGQGPEFLTYFQNEAQLEKSRLLSDRFSAERPKGSFSTLEIQRTEQGDSAMYLCASSLRSGAGDTEAFFGQGTRLTVV.